This entry lists 12 T cell receptor beta chains sequenced from one sample in a study of shared clonotypes between healthy human individuals (dated by TCRdb to the early 2020s). Library construction relied on the immunoSEQ multiplex PCR assay. TCRdb limited this immuneACCESS table to in-frame rearrangements with V and J called. A share of clones is missing; checked studies link under half to unresolved V genes, and the rest is unexplained. The table for this sample lists approximately 1,000,000 clones; about 72% of them were counted only once. The top ten hold about 0.94% of the sample. Input material: memory CD4+ T cells from PBMCs. The cell subset or site label corresponds to: CD45RA-negative fraction. The receptors shown here come from a man between 18 and 29 years old in good health. Some clones in this sample may be carry-over from other donors' samples.

The chain uses TRBV18 and TRBJ2-1, with a possible D match to TRBD1 (6 bases). Germline CDR1 reads KGHSH; CDR2 reads LQKENI. The CDR3 extends over 18 amino acids. V was cut by 4 bases and J by 1 base, with 20 bases left in between. The DNA for the CDR3 is TGTGCCAGCTCACGTTACAGGGTTTTAGGGTCGTCCTACAATGAGCAGTTCTTC. It encodes CASSRYRVLGSSYNEQFF.

V and J are TRBV5-1 and TRBJ1-2; 12 nucleotides match TRBD1. The CDR3 covers 14 residues. From germline, CDR1 is SGHRS and CDR2 YFSETQ. Germline trimming cut 4 bases from V and 7 bases from J; bases unmatched to any gene: 5. The CDR3 nucleotides read TGCGCCAGCAGCGTGGGACAGGGGGCGGTTGGCTACACCTTC. It yields the protein CASSVGQGAVGYTF.

Of note for this clone: This specimen includes other DNA sequences encoding the same CDR3. The chain uses TRBV5-1 and TRBJ2-3; 12 bases fit TRBD2. The V segment lost 2 bases and the J segment 3 bases; nucleotides outside the gene matches: 4. The CDR3 is 16 residues long. Germline lookup yields CDR1 SGHRS and CDR2 YFSETQ. The CDR3 DNA sequence: TGCGCCAGCAGCTTACTAGCGGGAGGAGGAACAGATACGCAGTATTTT. It yields the protein CASSLLAGGGTDTQYF. Using reference TRBV5-1 and TRBJ2-3 for the parts outside the CDR3, the full variable domain is KAGVTQTPRYLIKTRGQQVTLSCSPISGHRSVSWYQQTPGQGLQFLFEYFSETQRNKGNFPGRFSGRQFSNSRSEMNVSTLELGDSALYLCASSLLAGGGTDTQYFGPGTRLTVL.

The J gene is TRBJ1-5, the V gene TRBV7-2; D is possibly TRBD1 (6 bases). The V gene's germline CDR1 is SGHTA and CDR2 FQGNSA. The CDR3 runs to 17 residues. Trimming left V 4 bases short and J 3 bases short, with 19 bases between. The CDR3, as DNA: TGTGCCAGCAGCTCTACCCGGACACAGGGTTTCAATCAGCCCCAGCATTTT. As protein: CASSSTRTQGFNQPQHF.

The chain uses TRBV5-5 and TRBJ1-1; D is perhaps TRBD1 (5 bases). The germline V and J ends were trimmed by 4 bases and 5 bases, with 15 bases remaining between them. The CDR3 spans 14 residues. CDR1 SGHKS and CDR2 YYEKEE come from the germline V gene (reference sequence). CDR3 residues: CASSPQQGRTEAFF. The CDR3 DNA follows: TGTGCCAGCAGCCCGCAGCAGGGTCGGACTGAAGCTTTCTTT. The full variable domain, its missing parts supplied by reference TRBV5-5 and TRBJ1-1, is DAGVTQSPTHLIKTRGQQVTLRCSPISGHKSVSWYQQVLGQGPQFIFQYYEKEERGRGNFPDRFSARQFPNYSSELNVNALLLGDSALYLCASSPQQGRTEAFFGQGTRLTVV.

The gene calls are TRBV25-1 and TRBJ1-3; TRBD1 matches 7 bases. V shed 4 bases, J shed 4 bases, and the junction held 1 base outside the gene matches. The V gene's germline CDR1 is MGHDK and CDR2 SYGVNS. The CDR3 totals 13 residues. The CDR3 DNA follows: TGTGCCAGCAGTGGACAGGGCGGAAACACCATATATTTT. Its protein is CASSGQGGNTIYF.

This clone was found a few times. The CDR3 region is CASSLTGPVDTQYF. As DNA, the CDR3 is TGTGCCAGCAGCCTCACCGGGCCCGTGGATACGCAGTATTTT. The rearrangement joins TRBV7-2 to TRBJ2-3; D gene unclear. CDR3 length: 14 amino acids. V was trimmed by 5 bases and J by 6 bases, leaving 15 bases between them. From germline, CDR1 is SGHTA and CDR2 FQGNSA.

The CDR3 loop reads CASSLTSGLATNEKLFF. As DNA, the CDR3 is TGCGCCAGCAGCCTTACATCAGGATTAGCAACTAATGAAAAACTGTTTTTT. This chain connects TRBV4-3 to TRBJ1-4; D gene uncertain. Germline V gene lookup returns CDR1 LGHNA and CDR2 YSLEER. This CDR3 comprises 17 residues. Trimming took 4 bases from V and 0 from J, leaving 15 bases between them.

Only a few counts were recorded for this clone. In the same sample, other DNA sequences code for this CDR3. This chain connects TRBV7-6 to TRBJ2-5; D uncertain. The germline CDR1 and CDR2 sequences are SGHVS and FNYEAQ. V lost 5 bases to trimming and J lost 4 bases, with 8 bases between them. CDR3 size: 12 residues. CDR3 DNA: TGTGCCAGCAGCGCCCTCCGAGAGACCCAGTACTTC. Translation gives CASSALRETQYF.

A remark on this clone: Other DNA sequences in the same sample also yield this CDR3. The J gene is TRBJ2-5, the V gene TRBV5-1; 13 bases match TRBD2. With V trimmed by 4 bases and J by 0 bases, 3 bases remained unmatched. Per germline, CDR1 SGHRS and CDR2 YFSETQ. This CDR3 is built from 16 residues. In nucleotides, the CDR3 is TGCGCCAGCAGCCCCGGACTAGCGGGGGACCAAGAGACCCAGTACTTC. Translation: CASSPGLAGDQETQYF.

The chain employs TRBV5-6 and TRBJ2-3; maybe TRBD2 (7 bases). This CDR3 has 14 amino acids. Germline lookup yields CDR1 SGHDT and CDR2 YYEEEE. V lost 4 bases and J 5 bases, leaving 14 bases between the germline ends. CDR3 nucleotides: TGTGCCAGCAGCCCGAATAGGGGGGGAGATACGCAGTATTTT. Translated, it gives CASSPNRGGDTQYF.

This clone occurred once. J is TRBJ1-2 and V is TRBV5-5, with no clear D. V was shortened by 4 bases and J by 3 bases, with 13 bases between the two germline ends. This CDR3 has 14 residues. Germline V gene lookup returns CDR1 SGHKS and CDR2 YYEKEE (reference sequence). The CDR3 coding sequence is TGTGCCAGCAGCCAATTGAACAGCTACTATGGCTACACCTTC. Protein sequence: CASSQLNSYYGYTF.